This entry concerns a single T cell receptor beta chain. Authors' analysis steps: Estimation of nucleated cell counts was performed using reference gene primer amplification. The table came from immunoSEQ multiplex PCR; TCRdb's copy has only in-frame clones and leaves some out. The V and J calls and the clone size are those of that table, but D and trimming were determined from the DNA. Of more than 95,000 clones listed, roughly 88% are singletons. This CDR3 region has 19 residues. Between the trimmed V and J ends, which lost 0 bases and 2 bases, there was a span of 22 bases. From germline, CDR1 is SGHDT and CDR2 YYEEEE. This sample is drawn from a study of blood T cell repertoires in COVID-19. Study at large: The origin of the acute and convalescent COVID-19 samples was the United States, Italy and Spain.

This sequence originates from a woman older than 75 with acute or convalescent COVID-19. Sequenced input: peripheral blood. The genes are TRBV5-6 and TRBJ2-3; D ambiguous. The CDR3 reads CASSLEPNARTDYTDTQYF. In DNA, the CDR3 is TGTGCCAGCAGCTTGGAGCCCAACGCAAGAACAGATTACACAGATACGCAGTATTTT.